Below are 24 T cell receptor beta chains sequenced from a single sample in a study of control samples from healthy donors and cancer patients (dated by TCRdb to about 2020). Libraries were made using the immunoSEQ multiplex PCR assay. The immuneACCESS repertoire file appears here via TCRdb, limited to in-frame rearrangements. These files lack a portion of the clones; in checked studies, under half of the deficit traces to unresolved V genes, and the cause of the others is not known. This sample comprises some 150,000 clones, roughly 94% of them detected only once. The biggest ten clones account for 12% to 15% of the sample. Source material: PBMCs. The receptors were sampled from a man aged 60 to 69 with colorectal cancer.

Concerning this clone itself: Other nucleotide sequences in the sample specify the same CDR3. This chain connects TRBV7-2 to TRBJ1-6, with D perhaps matching TRBD1 (5 bases). Trimming shortened V by 2 bases and J by 8 bases, and 13 bases separated the two germline ends. Germline CDR1 and CDR2: SGHTA and FQGNSA. The CDR3 has 15 amino acids. The CDR3 nucleotides read TGTGCCAGCAGCTTACGGCAGGGAGGCGATTCACCCCTCCACTTT. Amino acids: CASSLRQGGDSPLHF.

The gene calls are TRBV7-6 and TRBJ1-3; 7 positions match TRBD1. Per germline, CDR1 SGHVS and CDR2 FNYEAQ. CDR3 length: 16 residues. V lost 0 bases, J lost 3 bases, and 5 bases stayed unmatched. The CDR3 region is CASSLAGRGSGNTIYF. The CDR3, as DNA: TGTGCCAGCAGCTTAGCCGGCAGGGGGAGTGGAAACACCATATATTTT.

This chain joins TRBV5-1 and TRBJ1-1; 7 positions agree with TRBD1. The V segment lost 4 bases and the J segment 2 bases; nucleotides outside the gene matches: 5. Germline values: CDR1 SGHRS, CDR2 YFSETQ. This CDR3 has 14 amino acids. The CDR3 loop reads CASSPGGLNTEAFF. CDR3 sequence (DNA): TGCGCCAGCAGCCCAGGGGGGTTAAACACTGAAGCTTTCTTT.

The rearrangement uses TRBV2 and TRBJ1-2; tentatively, D is TRBD1 (6 bases). V gave up 7 bases and J gave up 2 bases, with 14 bases separating them. This CDR3 comprises 14 residues. The germline V gene encodes CDR1 SNHLY and CDR2 FYNNEI. The CDR3 is CASTGDTVNYGYTF. The CDR3 DNA is TGTGCCAGCACCGGGGACACCGTAAACTATGGCTACACCTTC.

The chain couples TRBV12-5 to TRBJ2-1; 7 bases align to TRBD1. Germline assignment: CDR1 LGHNT and CDR2 FRNRAP. Trimming cost V 6 bases and J 1 base; bases outside gene matches: 9. The CDR3 runs 16 residues. The CDR3 protein is CASGPDGTVSYNEQFF. In DNA form, the CDR3 reads TGTGCTAGTGGCCCGGACGGGACAGTATCCTACAATGAGCAGTTCTTC.

The chain links TRBV5-1 to TRBJ2-7; D remains unclear. The CDR3 consists of 16 residues. V lost 6 bases and J lost 3, with 22 bases in between. Germline CDR1 is SGHRS and CDR2 is YFSETQ. The CDR3 bases are TGCGCCAGCACCTCCGGACGCCCGGAGCGATTCTACGAGCAGTACTTC. Translation gives CASTSGRPERFYEQYF.

CDR3 residues: CASSSGYEQYF. DNA of the CDR3: TGTGCCAGCAGCTCCGGATACGAGCAGTACTTC. The chain couples TRBV3-1 (or the pseudogene TRBV3-2) to TRBJ2-7; no definite D call. The germline gives CDR1 LGHDT, CDR2 YNNKEL (reference sequence). CDR3 length: 11 residues. Trimming removed 5 bases from V and 4 bases from J, with 6 bases in between.

V and J are TRBV15 and TRBJ1-3, with D tentatively TRBD1 (5 bases). V lost 0 bases and J 0 bases, leaving 9 bases between the germline ends. This CDR3 contains 16 residues. Germline V gives CDR1 LNHNV, CDR2 YYDKDF (reference sequence). The CDR3 protein is CATSRDLGPSGNTIYF. The CDR3 DNA reads TGTGCCACCAGCAGAGATCTGGGACCCTCTGGAAACACCATATATTTT.

The chain links TRBV12-3 or TRBV12-4 to TRBJ1-1; no definite D call. The CDR3 covers 12 residues. The V gene lost 6 bases and the J gene lost 11 bases, with 16 bases spanning the gap. This CDR3 is CASSSLDRYAFF. CDR3 coding DNA: TGTGCCAGCAGCTCTTTGGATCGGTATGCTTTCTTT.

V and J are TRBV19 and TRBJ1-4, with 7 bases matching TRBD1. Germline values: CDR1 LNHDA, CDR2 SQIVND (reference sequence). This CDR3 contains 13 residues. The ends lost 11 bases at V and 6 bases at J; junction bases unmatched: 9. The CDR3 is CALRAQGDEKLFF. CDR3 coding DNA: TGTGCCCTTAGGGCCCAGGGGGATGAAAAACTGTTTTTT.

This chain uses TRBV6-2 or TRBV6-3 with TRBJ2-7; D gene uncertain. V dropped 6 bases and J dropped 3 bases, with 9 bases sitting between them. The CDR3 sequence is 12 residues long. The germline CDR1 and CDR2 sequences are MNHEY and SVGEGT. CDR3 sequence: CASSYGYYEQYF. For the CDR3, the DNA is TGTGCCAGCAGCTATGGGTACTACGAGCAGTACTTC.

The CDR3 sequence: CASSDQGQGRTEAFF. CDR3 in DNA: TGTGCCAGCAGTGATCAGGGACAGGGTCGCACTGAAGCTTTCTTT. V and J are TRBV2 and TRBJ1-1; 9 nucleotides line up with TRBD1. In germline, CDR1 is SNHLY, CDR2 FYNNEI. Losses at the gene ends were 3 bases for V and 4 bases for J; bases not matched to a gene: 6. There are 15 residues in the CDR3. Full variable domain (rest looked up from reference TRBV2 and TRBJ1-1): EPEVTQTPSHQVTQMGQEVILRCVPISNHLYFYWYRQILGQKVEFLVSFYNNEISEKSEIFDDQFSVERPDGSNFTLKIRSTKLEDSAMYFCASSDQGQGRTEAFFGQGTRLTVV.

The chain has TRBV14 and TRBJ2-1; no clear D. CDR3 size: 14 residues. Germline V lookup: CDR1 SGHDN, CDR2 FVKESK. V was pared by 3 bases and J by 6 bases, with 12 bases between. The CDR3 loop is CASSHHSAVNEQFF. CDR3 sequence (DNA): TGTGCCAGCAGCCATCATTCGGCGGTCAATGAGCAGTTCTTC. The whole variable domain, remainder taken from reference TRBV14 and TRBJ2-1, is EAGVTQFPSHSVIEKGQTVTLRCDPISGHDNLYWYRRVMGKEIKFLLHFVKESKQDESGMPNNRFLAERTGGTYSTLKVQPAELEDSGVYFCASSHHSAVNEQFFGPGTRLTVL.

The rearrangement joins TRBV19 to TRBJ1-1, with D tentatively TRBD1 (5 bases). The germline gives CDR1 LNHDA, CDR2 SQIVND (reference sequence). The length of the CDR3 is 12 residues. V lost 9 bases to trimming and J lost 1 base, with 9 bases between them. The CDR3 DNA reads as TGTGCCAGCCACGGACAGAACACTGAAGCTTTCTTT. Translation: CASHGQNTEAFF.

The chain employs TRBV10-3 and TRBJ2-5; 8 nucleotides match TRBD1. Per the germline V gene, CDR1 is ENHRY and CDR2 is SYGVKD. This CDR3 is built from 16 residues. V lost 3 bases, J lost 4 bases, and 10 bases stayed unmatched. This CDR3 is CAISESDRVGPETQYF. The DNA of the CDR3 is TGTGCCATCAGTGAATCGGACAGGGTGGGGCCAGAGACCCAGTACTTC.

J is TRBJ1-1 and V is TRBV6-6; weak D call: TRBD1 (6 bases). Between the trimmed V and J ends, which lost 0 bases and 7 bases, there was a span of 15 bases. The germline V gene has CDR1 MNHNY and CDR2 SVGAGI (reference sequence). CDR3 length equals 15 residues. The CDR3 coding sequence is TGTGCCAGCAGTTACTCGATGGGTCAGGGGCGTGAAGCTTTCTTT. It encodes CASSYSMGQGREAFF.

This clone has just one count. The chain carries TRBV5-1 and TRBJ2-7; 8 nucleotides match TRBD2. CDR1 and CDR2 (germline): SGHRS, YFSETQ. This CDR3 region has 14 residues. V lost 3 bases and J lost 3; bases outside the gene matches: 5. CDR3 in DNA: TGCGCCAGCAGCTCCGGGGGGGGCCTCTACGAGCAGTACTTC. Translating it yields CASSSGGGLYEQYF.

V gene TRBV4-1 combines with J gene TRBJ1-3; TRBD1 is a possible D gene (6 bases). CDR3 size: 18 residues. Germline assignment: CDR1 MGHRA and CDR2 YSYEKL. Trimming left V 0 bases short and J 0 bases short, with 15 bases between. CDR3 region: CASSQDANRALSGNTIYF. The CDR3 nucleotides are TGCGCCAGCAGCCAAGATGCCAACAGGGCCCTCTCTGGAAACACCATATATTTT.

V is TRBV6-2 or TRBV6-3 and J is TRBJ2-2; TRBD1 might be the D (6 bases). V was shortened by 6 bases and J by 7 bases, with 12 bases between the two germline ends. The CDR3 is made up of 13 amino acids. The germline CDR1 and CDR2 sequences are MNHEY and SVGEGT. CDR3 protein: CASSQRGGGELFF. The CDR3 region has the DNA TGTGCCAGCAGCCAACGAGGGGGCGGGGAGCTGTTTTTT.

The chain joins TRBV6-1 to TRBJ1-2; TRBD1 matches at 7 bases. CDR1 is MNHNS and CDR2 is SASEGT in the germline V gene. The trim removed 3 bases at V and 7 bases at J, leaving 11 bases unmatched. The CDR3 runs to 15 residues. CDR3 residues: CASSESTGNLPGYTF. The CDR3 DNA reads as TGTGCCAGCAGTGAGTCGACAGGGAATCTCCCTGGCTACACCTTC.

This clone was counted once. The V gene is TRBV19, the J gene TRBJ1-1; TRBD1 matches at 7 bases. Germline CDR1 is LNHDA and CDR2 is SQIVND (reference sequence). The length of the CDR3 is 15 residues. Germline trimming cut 2 bases from V and 6 bases from J; bases unmatched to any gene: 9. CDR3 protein: CASSIPHRGESEAFF. The CDR3 nucleotides are TGTGCCAGTAGTATACCCCACAGGGGCGAATCTGAAGCTTTCTTT.

The rearrangement uses TRBV27 and TRBJ2-3, with a weak D call TRBD2 (6 bases). V lost 2 bases and J 6 bases, leaving 9 bases between the germline ends. The CDR3 has 13 amino acids. Germline values: CDR1 MNHEY, CDR2 SMNVEV (reference sequence). This CDR3 reads CASSLGGRDTQYF. The CDR3 coding sequence is TGTGCCAGCAGTTTAGGGGGGAGGGATACGCAGTATTTT.

The gene calls are TRBV7-8 and TRBJ2-2; no firm D call. V dropped 5 bases and J dropped 1 base, with 8 bases sitting between them. Germline V gene sequence: CDR1 SGHVS, CDR2 FQNEAQ. This CDR3 has 14 amino acids. The CDR3: CASSPYGNTGELFF. Written as DNA, the CDR3 is TGTGCCAGCAGCCCCTACGGGAACACCGGGGAGCTGTTTTTT.

The rearrangement joins TRBV5-1 to TRBJ1-1, with 11 positions matching TRBD1. The junction had 10 bases not matched to a gene; V was cut back by 3 bases and J by 6 bases. The CDR3 sequence is 16 residues long. From germline, CDR1 is SGHRS and CDR2 YFSETQ. This CDR3 is CASSSRTGGVSSEAFF. Here the CDR3 DNA reads TGCGCCAGCAGCTCAAGGACAGGGGGCGTTAGTTCTGAAGCTTTCTTT.